This T cell receptor beta chain was sequenced in a study of cytotoxic CD8 clonotypes in ibrutinib-treated CLL. Overall study findings and caveats: Exceeding age-matched healthy donors, baseline clonality also tracked the counts of circulating CD8+ T cells.

A note on this clone: Its matching antigen is unknown.

Germline lookup yields CDR1 SGHRS and CDR2 YFSETQ. The CDR3 runs 14 residues. V trimming: 4 bases; J trimming: 4 bases; junction bases outside the gene matches: 7. TCRdb's table, derived via immunoSEQ multiplex PCR, lists solely in-frame clones and lacks some. The sample lists 30,000 to 40,000 clones, 60% to 80% occurring once. Cryopreserved PBMCs were the source of approximately 2 micrograms of genomic DNA, which went to TCR beta libraries. The sequencing here drew on PBMCs, taken before ibrutinib treatment. The sequence was obtained from a human donor with chronic lymphocytic leukemia. This chain joins TRBV5-1 and TRBJ1-1, with 7 bases fitting TRBD1. The CDR3 DNA reads TGCGCCAGCAGCCCCAGGGGGGGAATCACTGAAGCTTTCTTT. It codes for CASSPRGGITEAFF.